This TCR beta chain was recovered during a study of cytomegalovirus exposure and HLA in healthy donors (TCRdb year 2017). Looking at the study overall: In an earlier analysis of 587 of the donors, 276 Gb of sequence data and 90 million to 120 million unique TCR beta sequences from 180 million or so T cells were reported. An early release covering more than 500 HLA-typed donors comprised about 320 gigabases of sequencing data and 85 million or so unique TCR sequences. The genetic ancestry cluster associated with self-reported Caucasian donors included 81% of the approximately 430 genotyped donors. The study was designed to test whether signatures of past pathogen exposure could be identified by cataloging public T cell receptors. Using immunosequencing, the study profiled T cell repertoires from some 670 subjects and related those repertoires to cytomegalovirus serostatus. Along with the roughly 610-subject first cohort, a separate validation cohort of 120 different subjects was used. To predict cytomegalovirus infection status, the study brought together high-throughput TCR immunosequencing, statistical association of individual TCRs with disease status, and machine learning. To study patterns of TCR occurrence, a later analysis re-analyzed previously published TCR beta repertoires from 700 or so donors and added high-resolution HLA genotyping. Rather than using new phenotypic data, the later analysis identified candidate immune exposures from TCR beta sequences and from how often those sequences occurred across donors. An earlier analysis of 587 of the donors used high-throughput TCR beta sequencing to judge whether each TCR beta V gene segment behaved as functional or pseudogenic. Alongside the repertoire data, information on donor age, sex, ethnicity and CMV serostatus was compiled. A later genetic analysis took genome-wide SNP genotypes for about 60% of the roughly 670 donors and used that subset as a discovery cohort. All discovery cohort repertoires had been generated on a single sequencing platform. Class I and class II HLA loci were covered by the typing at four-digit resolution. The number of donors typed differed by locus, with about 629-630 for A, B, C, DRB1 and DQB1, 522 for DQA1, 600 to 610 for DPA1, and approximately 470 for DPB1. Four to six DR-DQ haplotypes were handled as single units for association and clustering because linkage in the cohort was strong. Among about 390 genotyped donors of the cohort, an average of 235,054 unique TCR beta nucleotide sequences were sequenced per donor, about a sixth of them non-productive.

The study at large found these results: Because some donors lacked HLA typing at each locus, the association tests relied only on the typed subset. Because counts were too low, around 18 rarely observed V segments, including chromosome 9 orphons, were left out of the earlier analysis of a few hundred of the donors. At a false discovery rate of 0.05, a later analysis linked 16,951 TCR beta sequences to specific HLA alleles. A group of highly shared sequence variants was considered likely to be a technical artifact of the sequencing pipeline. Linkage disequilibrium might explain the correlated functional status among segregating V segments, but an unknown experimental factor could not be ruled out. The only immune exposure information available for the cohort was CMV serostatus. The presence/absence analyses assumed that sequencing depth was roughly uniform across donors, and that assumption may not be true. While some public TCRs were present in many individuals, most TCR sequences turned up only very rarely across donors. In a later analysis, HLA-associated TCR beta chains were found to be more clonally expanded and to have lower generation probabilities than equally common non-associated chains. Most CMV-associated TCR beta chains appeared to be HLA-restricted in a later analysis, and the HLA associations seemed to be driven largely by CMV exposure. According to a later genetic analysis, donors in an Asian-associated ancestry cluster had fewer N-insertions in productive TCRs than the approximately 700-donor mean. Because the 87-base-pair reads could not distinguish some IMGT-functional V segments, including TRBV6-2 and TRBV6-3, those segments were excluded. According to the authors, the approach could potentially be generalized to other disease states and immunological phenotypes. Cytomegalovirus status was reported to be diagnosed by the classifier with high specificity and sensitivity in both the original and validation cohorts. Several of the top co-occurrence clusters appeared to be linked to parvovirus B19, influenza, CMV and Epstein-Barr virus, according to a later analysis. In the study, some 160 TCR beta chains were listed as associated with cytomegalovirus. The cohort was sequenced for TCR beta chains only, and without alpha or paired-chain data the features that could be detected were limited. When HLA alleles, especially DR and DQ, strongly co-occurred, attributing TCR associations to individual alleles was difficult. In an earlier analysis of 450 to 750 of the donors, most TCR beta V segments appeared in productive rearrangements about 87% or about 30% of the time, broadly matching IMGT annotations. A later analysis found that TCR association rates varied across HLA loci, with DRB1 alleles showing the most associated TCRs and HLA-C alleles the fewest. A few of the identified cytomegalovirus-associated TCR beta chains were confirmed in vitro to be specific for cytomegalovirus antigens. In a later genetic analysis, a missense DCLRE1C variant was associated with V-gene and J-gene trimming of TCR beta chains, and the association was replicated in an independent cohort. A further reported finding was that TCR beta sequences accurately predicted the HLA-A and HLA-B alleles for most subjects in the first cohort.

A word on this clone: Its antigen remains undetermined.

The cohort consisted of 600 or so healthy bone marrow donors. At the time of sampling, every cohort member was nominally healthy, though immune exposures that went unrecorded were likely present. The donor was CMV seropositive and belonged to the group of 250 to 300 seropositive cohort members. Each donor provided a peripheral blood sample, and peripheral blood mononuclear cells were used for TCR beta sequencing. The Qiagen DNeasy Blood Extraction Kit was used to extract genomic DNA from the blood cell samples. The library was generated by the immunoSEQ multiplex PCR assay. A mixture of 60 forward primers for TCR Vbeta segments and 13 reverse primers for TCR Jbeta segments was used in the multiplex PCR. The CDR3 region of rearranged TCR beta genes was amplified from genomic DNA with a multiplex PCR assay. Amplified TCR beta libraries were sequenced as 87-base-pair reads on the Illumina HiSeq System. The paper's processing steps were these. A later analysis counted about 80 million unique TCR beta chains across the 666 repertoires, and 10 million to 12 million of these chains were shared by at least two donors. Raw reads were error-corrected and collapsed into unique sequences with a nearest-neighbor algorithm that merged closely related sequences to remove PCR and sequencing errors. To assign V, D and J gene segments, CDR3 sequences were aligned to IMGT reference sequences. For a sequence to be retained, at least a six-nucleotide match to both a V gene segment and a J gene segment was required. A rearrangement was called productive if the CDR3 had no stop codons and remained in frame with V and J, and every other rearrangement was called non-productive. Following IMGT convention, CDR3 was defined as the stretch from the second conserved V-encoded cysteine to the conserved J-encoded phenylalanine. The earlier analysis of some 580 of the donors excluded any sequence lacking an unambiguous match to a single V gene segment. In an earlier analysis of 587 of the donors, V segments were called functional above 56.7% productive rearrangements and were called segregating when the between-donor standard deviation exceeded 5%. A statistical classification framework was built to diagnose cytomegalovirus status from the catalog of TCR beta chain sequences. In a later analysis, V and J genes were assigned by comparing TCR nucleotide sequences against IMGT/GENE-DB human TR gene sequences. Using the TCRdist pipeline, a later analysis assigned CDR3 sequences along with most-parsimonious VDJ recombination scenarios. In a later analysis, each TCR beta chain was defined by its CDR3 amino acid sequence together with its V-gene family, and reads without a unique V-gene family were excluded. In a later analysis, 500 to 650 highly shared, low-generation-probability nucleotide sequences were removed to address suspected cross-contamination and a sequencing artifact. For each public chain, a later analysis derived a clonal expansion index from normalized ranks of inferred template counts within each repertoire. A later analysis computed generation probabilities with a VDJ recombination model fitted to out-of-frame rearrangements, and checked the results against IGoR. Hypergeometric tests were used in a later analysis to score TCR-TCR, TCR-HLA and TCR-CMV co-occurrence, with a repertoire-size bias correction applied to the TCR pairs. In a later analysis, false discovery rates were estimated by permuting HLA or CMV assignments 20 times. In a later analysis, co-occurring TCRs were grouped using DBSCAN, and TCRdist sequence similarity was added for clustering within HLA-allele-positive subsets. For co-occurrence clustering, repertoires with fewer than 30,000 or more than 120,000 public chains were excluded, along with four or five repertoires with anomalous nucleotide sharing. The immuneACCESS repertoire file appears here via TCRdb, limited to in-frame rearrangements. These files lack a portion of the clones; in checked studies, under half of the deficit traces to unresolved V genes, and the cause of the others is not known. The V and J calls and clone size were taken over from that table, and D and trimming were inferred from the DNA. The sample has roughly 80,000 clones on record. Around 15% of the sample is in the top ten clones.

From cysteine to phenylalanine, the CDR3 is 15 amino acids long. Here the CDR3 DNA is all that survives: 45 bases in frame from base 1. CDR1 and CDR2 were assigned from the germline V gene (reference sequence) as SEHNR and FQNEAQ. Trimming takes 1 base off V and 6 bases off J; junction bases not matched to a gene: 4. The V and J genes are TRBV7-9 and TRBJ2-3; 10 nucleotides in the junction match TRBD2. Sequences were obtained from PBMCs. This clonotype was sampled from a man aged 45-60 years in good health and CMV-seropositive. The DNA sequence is TGTGCCAGCAGCTTAGAGCGGGGGGGCATGGATACGCAGTATTTT. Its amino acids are CASSLERGGMDTQYF. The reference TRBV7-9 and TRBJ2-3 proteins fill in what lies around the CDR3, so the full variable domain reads DTGVSQNPRHKITKRGQNVTFRCDPISEHNRLYWYRQTLGQGPEFLTYFQNEAQLEKSRLLSDRFSAERPKGSFSTLEIQRTEQGDSAMYLCASSLERGGMDTQYFGPGTRLTVL.